This T cell receptor beta chain appears in the sequencing data of a study of shared clonotypes between healthy human individuals. Looking at the study overall: Researchers assigned three CD4 naive, three CD4 memory, two CD8 naive and one CD8 memory plate to each donor. Findings and caveats of the study: As a rule, naive subsets had a larger estimated richness than memory subsets.

Worth noting for this clone: No antigen is known for it.

Measured with immunoSEQ multiplex PCR; TCRdb has only the in-frame clones, and not every one. The sample shows hundreds of thousands of clones, approximately 96% of them seen only once. Losses at the gene ends were 5 bases for V and 2 bases for J; bases not matched to a gene: 5. Germline-derived CDR1 and CDR2 are SGHVS and FQNEAQ. CDR3 length equals 15 residues. Naive CD8 populations comprised CD45RO-negative cells positively selected for CCR7, excluding terminally differentiated effector memory CD45RA+ cells. The J gene is TRBJ2-7, the V gene TRBV7-8; 11 bases agree with TRBD2. The source material was naive CD8+ T cells sorted from blood. The TCR sequence derives from a woman aged 25 to 39 in good health. CDR3 sequence reads: CASSQGLAAAYEQYF. For the CDR3, the DNA is TGTGCCAGCAGCCAGGGACTAGCGGCAGCCTACGAGCAGTACTTC.